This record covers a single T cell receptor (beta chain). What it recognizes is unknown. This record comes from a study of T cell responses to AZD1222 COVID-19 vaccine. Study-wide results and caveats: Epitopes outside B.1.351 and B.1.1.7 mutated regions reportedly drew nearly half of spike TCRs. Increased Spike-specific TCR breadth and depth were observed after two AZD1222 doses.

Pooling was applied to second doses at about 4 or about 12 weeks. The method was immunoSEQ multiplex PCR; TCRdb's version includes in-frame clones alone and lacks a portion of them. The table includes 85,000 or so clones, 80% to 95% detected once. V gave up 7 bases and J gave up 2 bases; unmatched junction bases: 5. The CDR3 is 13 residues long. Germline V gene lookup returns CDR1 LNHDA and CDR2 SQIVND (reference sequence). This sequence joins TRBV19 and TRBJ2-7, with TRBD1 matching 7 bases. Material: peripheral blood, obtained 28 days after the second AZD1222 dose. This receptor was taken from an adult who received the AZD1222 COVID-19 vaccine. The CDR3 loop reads CASTSTGTYEQYF. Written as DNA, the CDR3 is TGTGCCAGTACCTCGACAGGGACCTACGAGCAGTACTTC.